These 21 T cell receptor beta chains share one sample of origin, sequenced in a study of blood T cell repertoires in COVID-19 (dated by TCRdb to the early 2020s). The library was generated by the immunoSEQ multiplex PCR assay. Drawn from immuneACCESS, this table holds only the in-frame rearrangements with V and J called that TCRdb kept. Clones are partly lost; checked studies trace under half to an unresolved V gene and leave the rest unexplained. The sample table records just under 350,000 clones; about 83% of these occur just once. The ten largest clonotypes hold around 3% of the sample. Sequencing was carried out using peripheral blood. The source is a man aged 30 to 39 with active or convalescent COVID-19.

The chain is built from TRBV18 and TRBJ2-7, with D maybe TRBD2 (7 bases). The V gene lost 6 bases and the J gene lost 0 bases, with 12 bases spanning the gap. This CDR3 region has 14 residues. CDR1 KGHSH and CDR2 LQKENI come from the germline V gene. The CDR3 DNA follows: TGTGCCAGCTCCTCGGGGGGCCTCTCCTACGAGCAGTACTTC. This translates into CASSSGGLSYEQYF.

V usage is TRBV19 and J usage is TRBJ1-4; D ambiguous. The CDR3 loop spans 14 amino acids. Germline loops: CDR1 LNHDA, CDR2 SQIVND (reference sequence). The V and J ends lost 5 bases and 8 bases respectively, with 15 bases between them. DNA for the CDR3: TGTGCCAGTAGTTTAACTTCGGGAGGCGAAAAACTGTTTTTT. Translation gives CASSLTSGGEKLFF. Using reference TRBV19 and TRBJ1-4 for the parts outside the CDR3, the full variable domain is DGGITQSPKYLFRKEGQNVTLSCEQNLNHDAMYWYRQDPGQGLRLIYYSQIVNDFQKGDIAEGYSVSREKKESFPLTVTSAQKNPTAFYLCASSLTSGGEKLFFGSGTQLSVL.

The rearrangement uses TRBV21-1 and TRBJ1-1. TRBV21-1 is labeled a pseudogene. The CDR3 has 14 residues. The CDR3 DNA reads TGTGCCAGCAGCACCCGGTTGGTGAACACTGAAGCTTTCTTT. Encoded protein: CASSTRLVNTEAFF.

This clone appeared once. This chain joins TRBV7-8 and TRBJ2-2; 8 bases fit TRBD2. Per the germline V gene, CDR1 is SGHVS and CDR2 is FQNEAQ. The junction had 7 bases not matched to a gene; V was cut back by 5 bases and J by 5 bases. This CDR3 spans 15 amino acids. The CDR3 sequence: CASSRDTSGTGELFF. DNA for the CDR3: TGTGCCAGCAGCCGAGACACTAGCGGAACCGGGGAGCTGTTTTTT.

The chain has TRBV30 and TRBJ1-2; tentative D call: TRBD1 (6 bases). Trimming cost V 5 bases and J 4 bases, with 14 bases left between them. The germline V gene has CDR1 GTSNPN and CDR2 SVGIG (reference sequence). This CDR3 spans 13 amino acids. As DNA, the CDR3 is TGTGCCTGGGGGCGGGGGGCAGGCTATGGCTACACCTTC. Amino acids: CAWGRGAGYGYTF.

The sample holds a few counts of this clone. The rearrangement joins TRBV5-1 to TRBJ2-1; 10 bases align to TRBD2. Trimming at V came to 4 bases and at J to 7 bases, leaving 8 bases not matched to a gene. CDR3 length equals 15 residues. The germline gives CDR1 SGHRS, CDR2 YFSETQ. CDR3 sequence (DNA): TGCGCCAGCAGCCCCCTAGCGGGGGATAGGAATGAGCAGTTCTTC. This codes for CASSPLAGDRNEQFF.

This chain joins TRBV7-9 and TRBJ2-5; D is unclear. Germline V gene lookup returns CDR1 SEHNR and CDR2 FQNEAQ (reference sequence). This CDR3 contains 12 residues. The V end lost 7 bases, the J end lost 4 bases, and 10 bases lay between the germline ends. CDR3 residues: CASTRGSETQYF. The CDR3 DNA reads as TGTGCCAGCACCAGAGGATCAGAGACCCAGTACTTC.

CDR3 protein: CASRSLRGGEKLFF. The CDR3 DNA is TGTGCCAGCAGGAGTCTCAGGGGTGGTGAAAAACTGTTTTTT. The V and J genes are TRBV6-5 and TRBJ1-4; a possible D gene is TRBD1 (6 bases). Trimming took off 6 bases at V and 7 bases at J, with 15 bases between the two ends. Per the germline V gene, CDR1 is MNHEY and CDR2 is SVGAGI. The CDR3 contains 14 residues.

V is TRBV5-8 and J is TRBJ1-4; the match to TRBD1 covers 8 bases. This CDR3 spans 15 amino acids. V trimming: 2 bases; J trimming: 3 bases; junction bases outside the gene matches: 3. The V gene's germline CDR1 is SGHTS and CDR2 YDEGEE. The CDR3 coding sequence is TGTGCCAGCAGCTTACAGGGGGGACCTAATGAAAAACTGTTTTTT. It specifies CASSLQGGPNEKLFF.

The rearrangement links TRBV29-1 to TRBJ2-3, with a possible D match to TRBD2 (5 bases). Trimming cost V 6 bases and J 0 bases, with 7 bases left between them. CDR1 SQVTM and CDR2 ANQGSEA come from the germline V gene. The CDR3 is made up of 12 amino acids. CDR3 DNA: TGCAGCGTCAGAGGGAGCACAGATACGCAGTATTTT. The encoded protein is CSVRGSTDTQYF.

CDR3 bases: TGCAGCGTACTAGCGGGAGATGCCTACAATGAGCAGTTCTTC. Its protein is CSVLAGDAYNEQFF. This chain links TRBV29-1 with TRBJ2-1; 11 bases match TRBD2. Germline loops: CDR1 SQVTM, CDR2 ANQGSEA. This CDR3 has 14 amino acids. Trimming removed 6 bases from V and 2 bases from J; junction bases left unmatched: 3.

The chain is built from TRBV10-3 and TRBJ2-3; 10 bases fit TRBD2. Trimming took 5 bases from V and 1 from J; bases not matched to a gene: 6. Germline CDR1 ENHRY, CDR2 SYGVKD. This CDR3 is built from 16 residues. CDR3 sequence (DNA): TGTGCCATCAGTTCCCTAGCGGGGGACGGCACAGATACGCAGTATTTT. Protein product: CAISSLAGDGTDTQYF.

The V and J genes are TRBV20-1 and TRBJ2-3; D is undetermined. V shed 4 bases and J shed 6 bases, with 8 bases lying between them. Germline V CDR1 and CDR2: DFQATT, SNEGSKA (reference sequence). The CDR3 extends over 11 amino acids. CDR3 protein: CSATPPDTQYF. Written as DNA, the CDR3 is TGCAGTGCTACTCCCCCCGATACGCAGTATTTT.

The table lists this clone with a count of one. The rearrangement joins TRBV5-4 to TRBJ2-5; no clear D. V gave up 0 bases and J gave up 5 bases, with 11 bases separating them. The CDR3 consists of 14 residues. CDR1 and CDR2 from the germline V gene are SGHNT and YYREEE (reference sequence). The CDR3 nucleotides read TGTGCCAGCAGCTTGGTATCCCATCGGGAGACCCAGTACTTC. The encoded protein is CASSLVSHRETQYF.

This CDR3 reads CASSPLADANTGELFF. The DNA for the CDR3 is TGTGCCAGCAGCCCCTTAGCGGATGCGAACACCGGGGAGCTGTTTTTT. V is TRBV4-2 and J is TRBJ2-2, with D tentatively TRBD2 (6 bases). V was cut by 4 bases and J by 0 bases, with 12 bases left in between. The CDR3 is made up of 16 amino acids. Germline loops: CDR1 LGHNA, CDR2 YNFKEQ.

The rearrangement links TRBV4-3 to TRBJ1-1, with D possibly matching TRBD1 (6 bases). This CDR3 is 15 amino acids long. The V and J ends lost 3 bases and 1 base respectively, with 12 bases between them. Germline V CDR1 and CDR2: LGHNA, YSLEER. The CDR3 DNA reads as TGCGCCAGCAGCCAGACGGGGGGGGCGAACACTGAAGCTTTCTTT. This translates into CASSQTGGANTEAFF.

The chain combines TRBV5-1 with TRBJ2-5, with 11 bases that match TRBD2. This CDR3 spans 16 amino acids. Germline assignment: CDR1 SGHRS and CDR2 YFSETQ. Trimming removed 4 bases from V and 5 bases from J; junction bases left unmatched: 10. CDR3 in DNA: TGCGCCAGCAGCCCCCAACTAGCGGGAGCCGGGGAGACCCAGTACTTC. Its protein is CASSPQLAGAGETQYF.

This chain uses TRBV15 with TRBJ1-1, with D uncertain. Trimming took off 3 bases at V and 1 base at J, with 15 bases between the two ends. CDR3 size: 16 residues. CDR1 and CDR2 from the germline V gene are LNHNV and YYDKDF (reference sequence). The chain's CDR3 is CATSSKGGIRNTEAFF. The CDR3 bases are TGTGCCACCAGCAGTAAGGGAGGGATAAGGAACACTGAAGCTTTCTTT. Together with reference TRBV15 and TRBJ1-1, the CDR3 gives the full variable domain: DAMVIQNPRYQVTQFGKPVTLSCSQTLNHNVMYWYQQKSSQAPKLLFHYYDKDFNNEADTPDNFQSRRPNTSFCFLDIRSPGLGDTAMYLCATSSKGGIRNTEAFFGQGTRLTVV.

The chain links TRBV14 to TRBJ2-7; D gene unclear. The CDR3 length is 11 residues. Trimming removed 4 bases from V and 7 bases from J, with 8 bases in between. Germline lookup yields CDR1 SGHDN and CDR2 FVKESK. Written as DNA, the CDR3 is TGTGCCAGCAGCCTATCCCGGGAGCAGTACTTC. Amino acids: CASSLSREQYF.

The rearrangement uses TRBV7-9 and TRBJ1-2; D remains unclear. The CDR3 has 16 amino acids. The germline CDR1 and CDR2 sequences are SEHNR and FQNEAQ (reference sequence). V was pared by 1 base and J by 5 bases, with 17 bases between. CDR3 sequence reads: CASSLELIPENYGYTF. The CDR3 nucleotides read TGTGCCAGCAGCTTAGAATTAATCCCAGAAAATTATGGCTACACCTTC.

J is TRBJ1-1 and V is TRBV7-2; D may be TRBD1 (5 bases). Deletions cut 0 bases from V and 7 bases from J, with 12 bases between. CDR3 length: 14 residues. In germline, CDR1 is SGHTA, CDR2 FQGNSA. The CDR3 loop is CASSLARRGNEAFF. The CDR3 DNA reads as TGTGCCAGCAGCTTAGCGCGGAGGGGTAATGAAGCTTTCTTT.